This is a list of T cell receptor beta chains from one sample in a study of Ad26.COV2.S vaccination and SARS-CoV-2 variants. Using immunoSEQ multiplex PCR, the repertoire was profiled, and TCRdb retains in-frame clones only, with some absent. The repertoire includes 250,000 or so clones, roughly nine tenths of them detected once, and just under 3% sits in the top ten. Sequenced here: peripheral blood, sampled in a trial of Ad26.COV2.S vaccine versus placebo. These receptors were collected from a person aged 18 to 59 who received the Ad26.COV2.S COVID-19 vaccine or a placebo. Both conserved end residues are part of each CDR3.

j_call,v_call,cdr3_aa
TRBJ2-1,TRBV6-2/TRBV6-3,CASSYSTSGGRYNEQFF
TRBJ1-2,TRBV6-2/TRBV6-3,CASSTRPGQGYGYTF
TRBJ2-3,TRBV24-1,CATSDEDRADTQYF
TRBJ2-1,TRBV18,CASSPVMVGMYNEQFF
TRBJ2-7,TRBV30,CAWRTGGTYEQYF
TRBJ1-1,TRBV27,CASSFGGVTEAFF
TRBJ1-2,TRBV6-5,CASRGPVGVRYGYTF
TRBJ2-4,TRBV6-1,CASREGFWGKNIQYF
TRBJ2-7,TRBV4-3,CASSQGGADDSYEQYF
TRBJ2-3,TRBV4-2,CASSQDRRGGADTQYF
TRBJ1-5,TRBV19,CASRQGQGNQPQHF
TRBJ1-4,TRBV7-9,CASSLVTDRREKLFF
TRBJ1-4,TRBV7-9,CASSLSGWDEKLFF
TRBJ2-1,TRBV11-3,CASSPGGREPSYNEQFF
TRBJ2-1,TRBV7-2,CASSLGGLAGGLLDEQFF
TRBJ1-2,TRBV27,CASSLQGYGYTF
TRBJ1-2,TRBV5-6,CASSPLGTGAHGYTF
TRBJ2-4,TRBV6-5,CASTPDTLYIQYF
TRBJ2-7,TRBV11-2,CATAKRSSYEQYF
TRBJ1-1,TRBV11-3,CASSFQGARDTEAFF
TRBJ1-2,TRBV6-5,CAHRDGENYGYTF
TRBJ2-1,TRBV9,CASSVDGTGGREQFF
TRBJ1-4,TRBV4-3,CASSQFLQGLEEKLFF
TRBJ2-7,TRBV4-1,CASSHHRQGANYEQYF
TRBJ1-1,TRBV2,CASNRGFVFGNTEAFF
TRBJ2-2,TRBV5-1,CASSLAGGFGTGELFF
TRBJ2-2,TRBV5-1,CASSLTENTGELFF
TRBJ2-3,TRBV30,CAWKLRGIDTQYF
TRBJ1-1,TRBV5-6,CASSLWVRVRANTEAFF